These 5 T cell receptor beta chains share one sample of origin, sequenced in a study of T cells after posttransplantation cyclophosphamide. Busulfan-fludarabine conditioning, marrow transplant, and cyclophosphamide on days +3 and +4 were administered. The assay was immunoSEQ multiplex PCR, and TCRdb's table has in-frame clones only and misses some. The sample records approximately 40,000 clones, more than 70% being singletons. The sequencing used CD4+ T cells sorted from blood, collected 1,900 to 2,000 days after a stem cell transplant with posttransplant cyclophosphamide. The receptors stem from a female patient between 40 and 55 years old who received an allogeneic stem cell transplant from a related donor, was CMV-positive, and had no GVHD. A share of the T cells may be of graft donor origin.

The CDR3 loop is CASSFGQGTEAFF. CDR3 DNA sequence: TGTGCCAGCAGCTTTGGACAGGGTACTGAAGCTTTCTTT. The chain joins TRBV7-9 to TRBJ1-1; 8 bases are shared with TRBD1. V gave up 3 bases and J gave up 5 bases; unmatched junction bases: 2. Germline assignment: CDR1 SEHNR and CDR2 FQNEAQ (reference sequence). The CDR3 totals 13 residues.

The gene calls are TRBV11-3 and TRBJ2-2; D perhaps matches TRBD2 (7 bases). Trimming pared 3 bases from V and 5 bases from J, leaving 10 bases between. From germline, CDR1 is SGHNT and CDR2 YENEEA. CDR3 length: 14 residues. The DNA for the CDR3 is TGTGCCAGCAGCTTTGAGGGGGGGACCGGGGAGCTGTTTTTT. Protein product: CASSFEGGTGELFF.

Remarks on this clone: The germline gene is not matched at one end of the junction; a read error may be the cause. The rearrangement joins TRBV18 to TRBJ2-7, with TRBD2 identical over 12 bases. In germline, CDR1 is KGHSH, CDR2 LQKENI. The CDR3 runs to 15 residues. The CDR3 is CASSPLAGGTHEQYF. DNA for the CDR3: TGTGCCAGCTCCCCACTAGCGGGGGGTACCCACGAGCAGTACTTC.

The chain joins TRBV10-3 to TRBJ1-5; 9 nucleotides match TRBD1. V shed 4 bases and J 1 base; nucleotides not matched to a gene: 14. The germline CDR1 and CDR2 sequences are ENHRY and SYGVKD. The CDR3 is 19 amino acids. CDR3 coding DNA: TGTGCCATCAGTGGATGGACAGGGGCCATCCTCCCGAGCAATCAGCCCCAGCATTTT. It translates to CAISGWTGAILPSNQPQHF.

The chain combines TRBV5-1 with TRBJ1-2, with 9 positions matching TRBD1. V lost 4 bases, J lost 4 bases, and 8 bases stayed unmatched. The CDR3 consists of 15 residues. The V gene's germline CDR1 is SGHRS and CDR2 YFSETQ. This CDR3 is CASSAPGQGSYGYTF. The CDR3, as DNA: TGCGCCAGCAGCGCGCCGGGACAGGGAAGCTATGGCTACACCTTC.